Listed below are T cell receptor beta chains from one sample, sequenced in a study of shared clonotypes between healthy human individuals. The repertoire was sequenced with immunoSEQ multiplex PCR; TCRdb's copy has only in-frame clones and lacks some. This sample has about 2 million clones, with approximately 95% found just once. Sequencing was done on a sample of naive CD4+ T cells sorted from blood. Receptors originate from a man between 18 and 29 years old in good health. CDR3s include the opening cysteine and the closing phenylalanine or tryptophan. The D gene is left open where the match is weak. Some rows mark clone size as missing; the rest say once, few, many or name a class of expanded clone.

d_gene | abundance | j_gene | v_gene | CDR3nt | CDR3aa
TRBD1 | many | TRBJ2-5 | TRBV11-3 | TGTGCCAGCAGCCGGACAGGGTTGGAGACCCAGTACTTC | CASSRTGLETQYF
TRBD2 | NA | TRBJ2-5 | TRBV5-1 | TGCGCCAGCAGCGTCCAGACTAGCGGGGGCCAAGAGACCCAGTACTTC | CASSVQTSGGQETQYF
TRBD1 | NA | TRBJ1-3 | TRBV11-2 | TGTGCCAGCAGCTCGGGGACAGCGAACGGAAACACCATATATTTT | CASSSGTANGNTIYF
NA | NA | TRBJ1-4 | TRBV5-8 | TGTGCCAGCACCTCCTCAACTAATGAAAAACTGTTTTTT | CASTSSTNEKLFF
TRBD2 | NA | TRBJ2-3 | TRBV5-6 | TGTGCCAGCAGCTTGGAGGTAGCGGGGATCACAGATACGCAGTATTTT | CASSLEVAGITDTQYF
NA | NA | TRBJ1-4 | TRBV15 | TGTGCCACCAGCAGGGGACACAGTAATGAAAAACTGTTTTTT | CATSRGHSNEKLFF
NA | NA | TRBJ2-1 | TRBV20-1 | TGCAGTCTAGGCAATGAGCAGTTCTTC | CSLGNEQFF
NA | NA | TRBJ1-1 | TRBV30 | TGTGCCTGGCGGGGTGGGGGAACTGAAGCTTTCTTT | CAWRGGGTEAFF
NA | NA | TRBJ2-1 | TRBV7-9 | TGTGCCAGCAGCTTATCGGGTCCGTTCTTC | CASSLSGPFF
NA | few | TRBJ1-2 | TRBV6-1 | TGTGCCAGCAGTAAGTCAGAAAACTATGGCTACACCTTC | CASSKSENYGYTF
TRBD2 | NA | TRBJ2-1 | TRBV14 | TGTGCCAGCAGCCGGACTAGCGGGAGTAATGAGCAGTTCTTC | CASSRTSGSNEQFF